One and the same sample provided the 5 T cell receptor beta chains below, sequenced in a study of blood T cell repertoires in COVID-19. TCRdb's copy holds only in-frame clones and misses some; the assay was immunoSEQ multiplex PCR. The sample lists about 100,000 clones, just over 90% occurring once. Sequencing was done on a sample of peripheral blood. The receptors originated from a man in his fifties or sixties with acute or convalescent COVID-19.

The CDR3 loop is CASSVHGGGYTF. The CDR3 nucleotides are TGTGCCAGCAGTGTTCATGGAGGGGGCTACACCTTC. The rearrangement joins TRBV2 to TRBJ1-2; the D is unclear. The CDR3 contains 12 residues. The germline V and J ends were trimmed by 4 bases and 8 bases, with 11 bases remaining between them. Germline-derived CDR1 and CDR2 are SNHLY and FYNNEI. The whole variable domain, filled in from reference TRBV2 and TRBJ1-2, reads EPEVTQTPSHQVTQMGQEVILRCVPISNHLYFYWYRQILGQKVEFLVSFYNNEISEKSEIFDDQFSVERPDGSNFTLKIRSTKLEDSAMYFCASSVHGGGYTFGSGTRLTVV.

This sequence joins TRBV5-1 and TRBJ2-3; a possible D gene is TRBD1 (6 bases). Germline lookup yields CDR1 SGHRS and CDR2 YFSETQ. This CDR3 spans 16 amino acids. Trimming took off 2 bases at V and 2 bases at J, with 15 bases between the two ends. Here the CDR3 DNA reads TGCGCCAGCAGCTTTGGTGGGACAACCAACACAGATACGCAGTATTTT. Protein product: CASSFGGTTNTDTQYF.

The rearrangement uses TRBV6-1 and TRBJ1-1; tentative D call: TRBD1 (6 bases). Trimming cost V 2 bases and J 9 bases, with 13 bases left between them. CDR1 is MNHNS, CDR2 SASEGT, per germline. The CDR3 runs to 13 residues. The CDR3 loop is CASSEWSGQQAFF. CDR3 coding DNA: TGTGCCAGCAGTGAATGGTCAGGACAGCAAGCTTTCTTT.

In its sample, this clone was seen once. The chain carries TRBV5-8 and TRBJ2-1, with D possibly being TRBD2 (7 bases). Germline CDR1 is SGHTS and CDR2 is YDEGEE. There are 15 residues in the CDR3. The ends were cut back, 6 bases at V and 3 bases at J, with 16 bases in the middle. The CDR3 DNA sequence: TGTGCCAGCACACGCGGGGGCGGGGGCTACAATGAGCAGTTCTTC. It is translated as CASTRGGGGYNEQFF.

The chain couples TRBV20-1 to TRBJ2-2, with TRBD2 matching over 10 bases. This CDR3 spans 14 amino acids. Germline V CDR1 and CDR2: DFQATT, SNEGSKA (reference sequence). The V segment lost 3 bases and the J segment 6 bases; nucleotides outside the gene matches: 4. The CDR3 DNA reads TGCAGTGCTAGTAAGCGGGAGGGCCCCGGGGAGCTGTTTTTT. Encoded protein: CSASKREGPGELFF.